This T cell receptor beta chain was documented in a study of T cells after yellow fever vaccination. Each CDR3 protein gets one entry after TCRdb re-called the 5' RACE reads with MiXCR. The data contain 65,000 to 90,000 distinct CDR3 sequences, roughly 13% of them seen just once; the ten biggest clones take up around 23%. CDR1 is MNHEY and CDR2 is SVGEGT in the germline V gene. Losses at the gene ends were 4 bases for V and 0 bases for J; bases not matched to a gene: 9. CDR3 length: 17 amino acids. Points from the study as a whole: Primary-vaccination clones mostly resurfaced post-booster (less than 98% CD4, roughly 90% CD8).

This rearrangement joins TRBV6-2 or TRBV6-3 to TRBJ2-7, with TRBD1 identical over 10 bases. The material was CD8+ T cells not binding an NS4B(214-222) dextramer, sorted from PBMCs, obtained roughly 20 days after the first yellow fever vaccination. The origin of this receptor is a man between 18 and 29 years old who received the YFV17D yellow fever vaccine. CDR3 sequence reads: CASSLPGQGMSSYEQYV. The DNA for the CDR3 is TGTGCCAGCAGTTTGCCGGGACAGGGGATGAGCTCCTACGAGCAGTACGTC.